Given below is one T cell receptor (beta chain) in context. Antigen specificity is unknown. The sample belongs to a study of PD-1 blockade in classical Hodgkin lymphoma. Time point described: cycle 4 day 1 (C4D1), after about 6 weeks of nivolumab. All patients experienced relapse after autologous stem cell transplantation, and brentuximab vedotin exposure was variable. Best overall response was complete response, partial response or progressive disease in these relapsed/refractory classical Hodgkin lymphoma patients. TCRdb keeps only in-frame clones here, not all; method: immunoSEQ multiplex PCR. This sample has several thousand clones; 60% to 80% occur once, and the top ten carry around 30%. The CDR3 has 16 amino acids. CDR1 and CDR2 from the germline V gene are SGHAT and FQNNGV. Trimming shortened V by 7 bases and J by 4 bases, and 23 bases separated the two germline ends. Notes on the study in general: What drove the repertoire differences, possibly disease activity or prior therapy, has not been defined. Newly diagnosed patients reportedly had lower baseline TCR diversity than healthy donors. CD4+ TCR diversity, unlike CD8+, climbed significantly by C4D1.

Material: peripheral blood mononuclear cells (PBMCs), obtained before the fourth cycle of nivolumab. The chain is built from TRBV11-2 and TRBJ2-7; D might be TRBD2 (7 bases). The TCR originated in a human donor with classical Hodgkin lymphoma. The CDR3: CASTPAGTRLSYEQYF. The CDR3 region has the DNA TGTGCCAGCACCCCAGCGGGGACACGGCTATCTTACGAGCAGTACTTC.